This T cell receptor (beta chain) is from a study of graft-versus-host responses after intestinal transplantation. Generated by immunoSEQ multiplex PCR, the TCRdb table keeps only in-frame clones and is missing some. The repertoire includes some 150,000 clones, 92% of them detected once, and 0.15% to 0.2% sits in the top ten. V lost 5 bases to trimming and J lost 8 bases; unmatched junction nucleotides: 29. This CDR3 contains 20 residues. Germline CDR1 reads MDHEN; CDR2 reads SYDVKM. Points on this clone: Its antigen is as yet unknown.

The chain has TRBV28 and TRBJ1-2; the match to TRBD1 covers 7 bases. The sequenced sample was unstimulated CD4+ T cells sorted from spleen or lymph node cells, obtained before intestinal transplant. The receptor was isolated from a human donor who received an intestinal transplant. The CDR3 loop reads CASSPKYRGRLLVVSEGYTF. CDR3 in DNA: TGTGCCAGCAGTCCCAAATACAGGGGCCGCCTCCTAGTTGTTTCGGAAGGCTACACCTTC.